One and the same sample provided the 27 T cell receptor beta chains below, sequenced in a study of T cell clonality in common variable immunodeficiency. Using immunoSEQ multiplex PCR, the repertoire was profiled, and TCRdb retains in-frame clones only, with some absent. Singletons are absent from the sample, which has more than 45,000 clones. The sequenced sample was peripheral blood mononuclear cells. These receptors were collected from a person aged 18-69 years in good health.

This clone was detected only a few times. CDR3 residues: CASSFVQGPFMNTEAFF. The sequenced CDR3 bases are TGCGCCAGCAGCTTCGTACAGGGACCGTTCATGAACACTGAA. This rearrangement joins TRBV5-1 to TRBJ1-1; tentative D call: TRBD1 (6 bases). With the read ending 3 residues before the CDR3 end, the germline J gene is used to fill in that end. The CDR3 sequence is 17 residues long. V was cut by 2 bases and J by 0 bases, with 17 bases left in between. In germline, CDR1 is SGHRS, CDR2 YFSETQ.

This clone showed up many times. The read ends 3 residues before the CDR3 terminus; that terminus is restored from the germline J gene. The chain has TRBV10-3 and TRBJ2-1; a weak D match, TRBD2 (5 bases). V lost 4 bases, J lost 5 bases, and 6 bases lay in between. Germline V gives CDR1 ENHRY, CDR2 SYGVKD. CDR3 length equals 12 residues. CDR3 DNA (partial): TGTGCCATCAGTGTCGGGGACAATGAG. Its translation: CAISVGDNE. The CDR3 as a whole reads CAISVGDNEQFF.

This clone was seen more than once but under ten times. The read terminates 3 residues before the CDR3 end, so the remaining end is supplied by the germline J gene. The chain carries TRBV4-2 and TRBJ2-7, with TRBD2 as a possible D gene (6 bases). The CDR3 consists of 15 residues. The V gene's germline CDR1 is LGHNA and CDR2 YNFKEQ. Trimming removed 5 bases from V and 2 bases from J, with 16 bases in between. CDR3 residues: CASSERDSGPYEQYF. The part of the CDR3 DNA that was read is TGTGCCAGCAGCGAAAGGGATAGCGGACCCTACGAG.

This clone occurred many times. Sequencing ends 3 residues short of the CDR3 end; the germline J gene provides the rest. The chain recombines TRBV6-2 or TRBV6-3 with TRBJ2-4, with 8 bases lining up with TRBD1. This CDR3 contains 15 residues. V gave up 6 bases and J gave up 5 bases; unmatched junction bases: 9. Looked up from germline, CDR1 is MNHEY and CDR2 is SVGEGT. The CDR3 reads CASSRGQAVQNIQYF. Partial CDR3 DNA: TGTGCCAGCAGCCGGGGACAGGCCGTCCAAAACATT.

This clone appeared many times. The read ends 3 residues shy of where the CDR3 ends; the end is completed using the germline J gene. The gene calls are TRBV19 and TRBJ1-6, with TRBD1 matching over 7 bases. Unmatched junction bases numbered 9, after V lost 6 bases and J lost 7 bases. Germline lookup yields CDR1 LNHDA and CDR2 SQIVND (reference sequence). CDR3 length: 15 amino acids. CDR3 DNA, as far as it was read: TGTGCCAGTAGCCAAGACAGGGTACGAAATTCACCC. This codes for CASSQDRVRNSP. The whole CDR3 reads CASSQDRVRNSPLHF.

This clone was recorded at least ten times. Sequencing ends 3 residues short of the CDR3 end; the germline J gene provides the rest. The J gene is TRBJ1-4, the V gene TRBV5-6; TRBD1 matches at 9 bases. From germline, CDR1 is SGHDT and CDR2 YYEEEE. V lost 4 bases and J lost 4; bases outside the gene matches: 5. There are 15 residues in the CDR3. The sequenced part of the CDR3 DNA is TGTGCCAGCAGCGGAAACAGGGGGCGTAATGAAAAA. Encoded protein: CASSGNRGRNEK. The complete CDR3 sequence is CASSGNRGRNEKLFF.

This clone was recorded a few times. The CDR3 end falls 3 residues outside the read, so it is completed with the germline J gene. The V call is TRBV30, the J call TRBJ1-2; the D gene is possibly TRBD1 (6 bases). Germline V gene lookup returns CDR1 GTSNPN and CDR2 SVGIG (reference sequence). The CDR3 is made up of 14 amino acids. The CDR3 is CAWSVGTQTRAYTF. The sequenced part of the CDR3 DNA is TGTGCCTGGAGTGTAGGGACACAGACAAGAGCC.

This clone has at least ten counts. The CDR3 loop is CASSLGGGSNTEAFF. The covered CDR3 bases are TGCGCCAGCAGCTTGGGGGGGGGCTCGAACACTGAA. This rearrangement joins TRBV5-1 to TRBJ1-1, with a possible D match to TRBD1 (6 bases). Sequencing ends 3 residues short of the CDR3 end; the germline J gene provides the rest. The CDR3 has 15 amino acids. CDR1 SGHRS and CDR2 YFSETQ come from the germline V gene. With 0 bases removed from V and 1 base from J, the gap between germline ends came to 10 bases.

This clone was observed many times. The DNA ends 3 residues before the CDR3 does, and the rest of the CDR3 is filled in from the germline J gene. The V and J genes are TRBV5-1 and TRBJ1-2; D perhaps matches TRBD1 (5 bases). The germline V gene has CDR1 SGHRS and CDR2 YFSETQ. V was cut by 0 bases and J by 4 bases, with 7 bases left in between. The CDR3 has 13 residues. The CDR3 bases that were read are TGCGCCAGCAGCTTGGGACAGCCCTATGGC. Translation: CASSLGQPYG. The whole CDR3 reads CASSLGQPYGYTF.

This clone was picked up many times. The CDR3 sequence: CASSMWQTEETQYF. The part of the CDR3 DNA that was read is TGCGCCAGCAGTATGTGGCAGACAGAAGAGACC. This chain connects TRBV5-1 to TRBJ2-5; maybe TRBD1 (5 bases). The missing CDR3 end, 3 residues past where the read stops, is filled in from the germline J gene. This CDR3 has 14 residues. Trimming cost V 5 bases and J 3 bases, with 14 bases left between them. CDR1 is SGHRS and CDR2 is YFSETQ in the germline V gene.

The table lists this clone with many counts. Read sequence stops 3 residues before the CDR3 end, and the germline J gene provides the missing end. V gene TRBV20-1 combines with J gene TRBJ2-3; the match to TRBD1 covers 7 bases. Germline assignment: CDR1 DFQATT and CDR2 SNEGSKA (reference sequence). The CDR3 runs to 17 residues. The V and J ends lost 5 bases and 0 bases, in that order; junction bases with no gene match: 14. CDR3 amino acids: CSAYLETGTPSTDTQYF. The sequenced CDR3 bases are TGCAGTGCTTATCTGGAGACAGGGACCCCTAGCACAGATACG.

This clone came up many times. The CDR3 end lies 3 residues beyond the end of the read and is filled in from the germline J gene. The genes are TRBV20-1 and TRBJ1-3; no firm D call. The CDR3 covers 13 residues. Germline loops: CDR1 DFQATT, CDR2 SNEGSKA (reference sequence). V lost 6 bases to trimming and J lost 4 bases, with 13 bases between them. CDR3: CSARALVGNTIYF. The covered CDR3 bases are TGCAGTGCAAGGGCCTTAGTCGGAAACACC.

There are many counts of this clone. Coverage ceases 3 residues before the CDR3 finishes, and the germline J gene fills in the end. The chain joins TRBV5-4 to TRBJ2-4; a possible D gene is TRBD2 (6 bases). Germline V lookup: CDR1 SGHNT, CDR2 YYREEE (reference sequence). V shed 1 base and J shed 4 bases, with 9 bases lying between them. The CDR3 covers 14 residues. The CDR3 protein is CASSLLEGKNIQYF. The sequenced CDR3 bases are TGTGCCAGCAGCTTGCTGGAGGGTAAAAACATT.

There are many counts of this clone. Read coverage stops 3 residues before the CDR3 terminus; the germline J gene supplies the remainder. This sequence joins TRBV19 and TRBJ2-2; 10 nucleotides match TRBD2. Germline loops: CDR1 LNHDA, CDR2 SQIVND (reference sequence). Trimming removed 7 bases from V and 2 bases from J; junction bases left unmatched: 7. The length of the CDR3 is 16 residues. Partial CDR3 DNA: TGTGCCAGTACCCCCCGGACTAGCGGCAACACCGGGGAG. Residues: CASTPRTSGNTGE. The complete CDR3 sequence is CASTPRTSGNTGELFF.

This clone was seen at least ten times. The CDR3 is cut off 3 residues early in the read; its end comes from the germline J gene. This sequence joins TRBV14 and TRBJ2-1; TRBD2 matches at 8 bases. Trimming removed 4 bases from V and 4 bases from J; junction bases left unmatched: 9. The germline CDR1 and CDR2 sequences are SGHDN and FVKESK. The CDR3 contains 16 residues. The CDR3 DNA, read in part, is TGTGCCAGCAGCCCGTTCAGGGCGGGGGGTTACAATGAG. It codes for CASSPFRAGGYNE. The full CDR3 protein is CASSPFRAGGYNEQFF. The full variable domain, completed using reference TRBV14 and TRBJ2-1, is EAGVTQFPSHSVIEKGQTVTLRCDPISGHDNLYWYRRVMGKEIKFLLHFVKESKQDESGMPNNRFLAERTGGTYSTLKVQPAELEDSGVYFCASSPFRAGGYNEQFFGPGTRLTVL.

This clone came up many times. The sequenced fragment ends 3 residues before the CDR3 boundary, so the rest is inferred from the germline J gene. The sample has other DNA sequences that encode this CDR3 too. The gene calls are TRBV5-1 and TRBJ1-2, with 10 bases lining up with TRBD1. The CDR3 length is 15 residues. The V gene's germline CDR1 is SGHRS and CDR2 YFSETQ. The CDR3 loop reads CASSFLGTGAEGYTF. CDR3 DNA, as far as it was read: TGCGCCAGCAGCTTTTTGGGGACAGGGGCTGAGGGC.

This clone was counted at least ten times. The read stops 3 residues short of the end of the CDR3; the missing end is completed from the germline J gene. The V gene is TRBV7-8, the J gene TRBJ1-5, with D tentatively TRBD1 (5 bases). Trimming cost V 5 bases and J 5 bases, with 10 bases left between them. Germline V gives CDR1 SGHVS, CDR2 FQNEAQ. This CDR3 region has 13 residues. The CDR3 here is CASSPGGYQPQHF. The CDR3 DNA, read in part, is TGTGCCAGCAGCCCCGGGGGATATCAGCCC.

This clone came up many times. The sequence runs out 3 residues before the end of the CDR3; the remainder is reconstructed from the germline J gene. The gene calls are TRBV18 and TRBJ1-2; D remains ambiguous. Trimming took 2 bases from V and 4 from J, leaving 8 bases between them. Germline lookup yields CDR1 KGHSH and CDR2 LQKENI. CDR3 length equals 13 residues. The CDR3 loop reads CASSPDTSYGYTF. CDR3 bases read: TGTGCCAGCTCACCAGACACTTCCTATGGC.

At least ten counts were recorded for this clone. The DNA ends 3 residues before the CDR3 does, and the rest of the CDR3 is filled in from the germline J gene. This chain joins TRBV5-6 and TRBJ1-1; maybe TRBD1 (5 bases). This CDR3 contains 15 residues. Germline assignment: CDR1 SGHDT and CDR2 YYEEEE. V dropped 0 bases and J dropped 4 bases, with 13 bases sitting between them. The chain's CDR3 is CASSLARQRRTEAFF. Incomplete CDR3 DNA: TGTGCCAGCAGCTTGGCGAGACAGAGGCGCACTGAA.

This clone was seen a handful of times. The CDR3 end falls 3 residues outside the read, so it is completed with the germline J gene. The rearrangement uses TRBV11-2 and TRBJ1-3; tentatively, D is TRBD1 (6 bases). The CDR3 contains 14 residues. Per germline, CDR1 SGHAT and CDR2 FQNNGV. V lost 3 bases, J lost 4 bases, and 10 bases lay in between. CDR3 protein: CASSFGGAGNTIYF. Incomplete CDR3 DNA: TGTGCCAGCAGCTTCGGGGGGGCCGGAAACACC. Full variable domain (remainder filled in from reference TRBV11-2 and TRBJ1-3): EAGVAQSPRYKIIEKRQSVAFWCNPISGHATLYWYQQILGQGPKLLIQFQNNGVVDDSQLPKDRFSAERLKGVDSTLKIQPAKLEDSAVYLCASSFGGAGNTIYFGEGSWLTVV.

This clone appeared a few times. The CDR3 end is not reached by the read, which stops 3 residues before it; the germline J gene fills it in. J is TRBJ1-1 and V is TRBV20-1; a weak D match, TRBD1 (6 bases). The CDR3 is 16 residues long. Germline V lookup: CDR1 DFQATT, CDR2 SNEGSKA (reference sequence). CDR3 bases read: TGCAGTGCTAGAGATTATCTAGCGGGGGACACAGATACG. It translates to CSARDYLAGDTDT. The entire CDR3 is CSARDYLAGDTDTAFF.

Ten or more counts support this clone. The CDR3 end is not reached by the read, which stops 3 residues before it; the germline J gene fills it in. The chain uses TRBV6-1 and TRBJ2-7; 7 nucleotides match TRBD1. The ends lost 3 bases at V and 2 bases at J; junction bases unmatched: 4. The CDR3 has 14 amino acids. Germline assignment: CDR1 MNHNS and CDR2 SASEGT. The CDR3 loop is CASSETGYAYEQYF. CDR3 DNA, as far as it was read: TGTGCCAGCAGTGAGACAGGGTACGCCTACGAG.

This clone was detected ten times or more. The read is 3 residues too short to cover the CDR3 end, so that end is filled in from the germline J gene. The chain employs TRBV7-2 and TRBJ2-1; 7 bases are shared with TRBD1. The CDR3 contains 15 residues. V was pared by 3 bases and J by 6 bases, with 8 bases of the junction left unmatched. Per germline, CDR1 SGHTA and CDR2 FQGNSA. CDR3 amino acids: CASSFDRASLNEQFF. The CDR3 DNA, read in part, is TGTGCCAGCAGCTTCGACAGGGCCTCTCTCAATGAG.

Details on this clone: The DNA ends 3 residues before the CDR3 does, and the rest of the CDR3 is filled in from the germline J gene. V is TRBV6-1 and J is TRBJ1-2; D is unresolved. Looked up from germline, CDR1 is MNHNS and CDR2 is SASEGT. The CDR3 has 16 residues. The CDR3 loop reads CASSEPDFKSSYDYTF. CDR3 DNA (partial): TGTGCCAGCAGTGAGCCGGACTTTAAAAGCTCCTACGAC.

At least ten counts were recorded for this clone. Here the CDR3 reads CASSSNRRETQYF. CDR3 DNA (partial): TGTGCCAGCAGCTCGAACAGGCGGGAGACC. This sequence joins TRBV7-6 and TRBJ2-5; D perhaps matches TRBD1 (5 bases). Read sequence stops 3 residues before the CDR3 end, and the germline J gene provides the missing end. V lost 4 bases to trimming and J lost 5 bases, with 11 bases between them. CDR1 and CDR2 (germline): SGHVS, FNYEAQ. The CDR3 loop spans 13 amino acids. Together with reference TRBV7-6 and TRBJ2-5, the CDR3 gives the full variable domain: GAGVSQSPRYKVTKRGQDVALRCDPISGHVSLYWYRQALGQGPEFLTYFNYEAQQDKSGLPNDRFSAERPEGSISTLTIQRTEQRDSAMYRCASSSNRRETQYFGPGTRLLVL.

This clone occurred many times. At one end, the junction sequence differs from germline, possibly due to a read error. Partial CDR3 DNA: TGCGCCAGCAGCCAGATGCCCCTGTCGGGAGATACG. Protein: CASSQMPLSGDT. The full CDR3 is CASSQMPLSGDTQYF. V and J are TRBV4-2 and TRBJ2-3; D not resolved. Read data end 3 residues before the CDR3 end; the end is taken from the germline J gene. The germline V gene has CDR1 LGHNA and CDR2 YNFKEQ. This CDR3 is 15 amino acids long.

On this clone itself: The CDR3 extends 3 residues past the end of the read, so its final part is completed from the germline J gene. The chain couples TRBV19 to TRBJ1-1, with a weak D call TRBD1 (6 bases). The ends were cut back, 5 bases at V and 5 bases at J, with 18 bases in the middle. Germline values: CDR1 LNHDA, CDR2 SQIVND (reference sequence). The CDR3 has 15 residues. CDR3 residues: CASSPYRERRTEAFF. The CDR3 DNA, read in part, is TGTGCCAGTAGTCCTTACAGGGAGAGAAGAACTGAA.